A selection of T cell receptor beta chains follows, all from one sample in a study of blood T cell repertoires in COVID-19. Produced via immunoSEQ multiplex PCR; TCRdb's table is partial and in-frame only. The table lists 50,000 to 70,000 clones, roughly 80% of them singletons, with about 9.1% in the top ten. Material for sequencing was peripheral blood. These receptors were collected from a man at least 80 years old with COVID-19, enrolled during active disease. CDR3s include the opening cysteine and the closing phenylalanine or tryptophan. D genes are given only for firm matches. Clone size is stated in some rows and not others, as once, few, many or a class when expanded.

CDR3 protein,CDR3 DNA,V gene,clone size,J gene,D gene
CASSDSSTGGLHEQFF,TGTGCCAGCAGTGACTCGAGTACAGGGGGCCTCCATGAGCAGTTCTTC,TRBV6-4,-,TRBJ2-1,TRBD1
CARLRGSYSNQPQHF,TGCGCCAGGCTCAGGGGGAGCTATAGCAATCAGCCCCAGCATTTT,TRBV10-1,-,TRBJ1-5,TRBD1
CASSSTTGGVEKLFF,TGTGCCAGCAGTTCCACGACCGGGGGTGTCGAAAAACTGTTTTTT,TRBV28,-,TRBJ1-4,-
CSATHTDTQYF,TGCAGTGCTACCCACACAGATACGCAGTATTTT,TRBV20-1,medium-sized,TRBJ2-3,-
CASSIQGNSNYGYTF,TGTGCCAGTAGTATACAGGGAAACTCTAACTATGGCTACACCTTC,TRBV19,-,TRBJ1-2,-
CASGLVRTGIVETEAFF,TGTGCTAGTGGTTTGGTTCGGACGGGAATCGTGGAAACTGAAGCTTTCTTT,TRBV12-5,-,TRBJ1-1,-
CAIGARLDTEAFF,TGTGCCATCGGGGCCCGGCTGGACACTGAAGCTTTCTTT,TRBV10-3,few,TRBJ1-1,-
CATSDPGTSGARGDTQYF,TGTGCCACCAGTGATCCTGGGACTAGCGGGGCAAGGGGAGATACGCAGTATTTT,TRBV24-1,-,TRBJ2-3,TRBD2
CASSLTRDSYNEQFF,TGTGCCAGCAGCTTAACGAGGGACAGCTACAATGAGCAGTTCTTC,TRBV7-3,few,TRBJ2-1,TRBD1
CASSYSRVSTEAFF,TGTGCCAGCAGTTATTCCAGGGTGAGCACTGAAGCTTTCTTT,TRBV6-5,once,TRBJ1-1,-
CASSLGQSTDTQYF,TGCGCCAGCAGCTTGGGGCAGAGCACAGATACGCAGTATTTT,TRBV5-1,-,TRBJ2-3,-
CASSLWLSGELFF,TGTGCCAGCAGCTTATGGCTCTCCGGGGAGCTGTTTTTT,TRBV7-2,-,TRBJ2-2,-
CAVWRGGTDTQYF,TGTGCCGTCTGGCGGGGGGGCACAGATACGCAGTATTTT,TRBV28,-,TRBJ2-3,TRBD2
CASSLRASAYNEQFF,TGTGCCAGCAGCTTAAGGGCTAGCGCGTACAATGAGCAGTTCTTC,TRBV7-9,-,TRBJ2-1,-
CASSQTRTGPRNTEAFF,TGTGCCAGCAGCCAAACCAGGACAGGGCCCAGGAACACTGAAGCTTTCTTT,TRBV3-1/TRBV3-2,-,TRBJ1-1,TRBD1
CASSRGNQETQYF,TGTGCCAGCAGCAGGGGGAACCAAGAGACCCAGTACTTC,TRBV7-2,once,TRBJ2-5,-
CARSLRRRNKYGYTF,TGTGCCAGAAGCTTGAGGAGACGGAATAAATATGGCTACACCTTC,TRBV5-3,-,TRBJ1-2,-
CASMDGGRNYGYTF,TGTGCCAGCATGGACGGGGGAAGGAACTATGGCTACACCTTC,TRBV28,-,TRBJ1-2,-
CASSIGTGASDGYTF,TGTGCCAGTAGTATAGGGACAGGGGCATCGGATGGCTACACCTTC,TRBV19,once,TRBJ1-2,TRBD1
CASSEGTGTNTGELFF,TGTGCCAGCAGCGAAGGGACAGGGACGAACACCGGGGAGCTGTTTTTT,TRBV9,-,TRBJ2-2,TRBD1
CASSPGQATYSGNTIYF,TGTGCCAGCAGCCCGGGACAGGCAACTTACTCTGGAAACACCATATATTTT,TRBV5-5,-,TRBJ1-3,TRBD1
CASSLTGGLGALHF,TGTGCCAGCAGCTTAACGGGAGGGTTAGGGGCCCTCCACTTT,TRBV7-3,-,TRBJ1-6,-
CASSLRYQETQYF,TGCGCCAGCAGCCTCAGATACCAAGAGACCCAGTACTTC,TRBV5-1,-,TRBJ2-5,-
CAFADIRWGTGELFF,TGTGCCTTTGCGGACATCCGGTGGGGCACCGGGGAGCTGTTTTTT,TRBV30,-,TRBJ2-2,-
CASSRRGGVAEAFF,TGTGCCAGCAGCCGCAGGGGTGGTGTGGCTGAAGCTTTCTTT,TRBV3-1/TRBV3-2,-,TRBJ1-1,-
CASSYRPGQGREQYF,TGTGCCAGCAGTTACCGCCCAGGACAGGGGAGAGAGCAGTACTTC,TRBV6-2/TRBV6-3,-,TRBJ2-7,TRBD1
CASSYPDRKVEAFF,TGCGCCAGCAGCTACCCGGACAGGAAAGTTGAAGCTTTCTTT,TRBV5-1,once,TRBJ1-1,TRBD1
CASRSDRESWETQYF,TGTGCCAGCAGGTCCGACAGGGAATCTTGGGAGACCCAGTACTTC,TRBV2,-,TRBJ2-5,TRBD1
CASSDRLGLTRGTEAFF,TGTGCCAGCAGCGACCGCCTTGGACTGACACGAGGCACTGAAGCTTTCTTT,TRBV9,-,TRBJ1-1,-
CASSLRRDNSPLHF,TGTGCCAGCAGCCTTAGACGGGATAATTCACCCCTCCACTTT,TRBV3-1/TRBV3-2,-,TRBJ1-6,-
CASSYDRNGNTIYF,TGTGCCAGCAGTTACGACAGGAATGGAAACACCATATATTTT,TRBV6-5,-,TRBJ1-3,-
CSVEATGGDEQFF,TGCAGCGTTGAAGCCACGGGTGGCGATGAGCAGTTCTTC,TRBV29-1,-,TRBJ2-1,-
CASSPAGGDEKLFF,TGTGCCAGCTCACCGGCAGGGGGCGATGAAAAACTGTTTTTT,TRBV18,-,TRBJ1-4,TRBD1
CASSHSSGRWTYNEQFF,TGTGCCAGCAGTCATAGTAGCGGGAGGTGGACCTACAATGAGCAGTTCTTC,TRBV5-6,-,TRBJ2-1,TRBD2
CASSMTAGTADGYTF,TGTGCCAGTAGTATGACGGCCGGGACAGCGGATGGCTACACCTTC,TRBV19,-,TRBJ1-2,TRBD1
CASSLVQLRTEAFF,TGTGCCAGCAGCTTAGTCCAACTGCGCACTGAAGCTTTCTTT,TRBV5-6,-,TRBJ1-1,-
CASRDTGTGTEAFF,TGTGCCAGCAGAGATACCGGGACAGGGACTGAAGCTTTCTTT,TRBV5-6,-,TRBJ1-1,TRBD1
CASSPGGQRNTEAFF,TGTGCCAGCAGCCCAGGGGGACAGAGGAACACTGAAGCTTTCTTT,TRBV9,-,TRBJ1-1,TRBD1
CASSPGTGGNTGELFF,TGTGCCAGCTCACCAGGTACAGGGGGAAACACCGGGGAGCTGTTTTTT,TRBV18,-,TRBJ2-2,TRBD1
CASSSGGAPWDEDTIYF,TGCGCCAGCAGCTCGGGGGGGGCCCCTTGGGATGAGGACACCATATATTTT,TRBV5-1,-,TRBJ1-3,-
CASSEDRGTDTQYF,TGCGCCAGCAGTGAAGACAGGGGAACAGATACGCAGTATTTT,TRBV10-1,few,TRBJ2-3,TRBD1
CASSHRERLGNEQFF,TGTGCCAGCAGCCACCGAGAGAGGCTAGGCAATGAGCAGTTCTTC,TRBV7-2,-,TRBJ2-1,-
CASSFRDRGYGYTF,TGTGCCAGCAGCTTCCGGGACAGGGGCTATGGCTACACCTTC,TRBV5-6,few,TRBJ1-2,TRBD1
CASSQDRVGAGDTEAFF,TGCGCCAGCAGCCAAGATCGGGTAGGTGCTGGTGACACTGAAGCTTTCTTT,TRBV4-3,-,TRBJ1-1,-
CASSMGLAGATDTQYF,TGTGCCAGTAGTATGGGACTAGCGGGAGCGACAGATACGCAGTATTTT,TRBV19,-,TRBJ2-3,TRBD2
CASSDSVNTEAFF,TGTGCCAGTAGCGACAGCGTGAACACTGAAGCTTTCTTT,TRBV19,-,TRBJ1-1,-
CASSPGQGATGELFF,TGTGCCAGCAGCCCGGGACAGGGGGCCACCGGGGAGCTGTTTTTT,TRBV11-2,-,TRBJ2-2,TRBD1
CASSREYNEQFF,TGTGCCAGCAGCCGGGAGTACAATGAGCAGTTCTTC,TRBV3-1/TRBV3-2,-,TRBJ2-1,-
CAWVSGRDPIYNEQFF,TGTGCCTGGGTTAGCGGGAGGGACCCTATTTACAATGAGCAGTTCTTC,TRBV30,-,TRBJ2-1,TRBD2
CASSLVEYYGYTF,TGCGCCAGCAGCTTGGTGGAGTACTATGGCTACACCTTC,TRBV5-1,-,TRBJ1-2,-
CASNAPGRAEFF,TGTGCCAGTAATGCCCCGGGGAGGGCCGAGTTCTTC,TRBV19,-,TRBJ2-1,TRBD2
CATSRDSGMGEQYF,TGTGCCACCAGCAGAGACAGCGGGATGGGGGAGCAGTACTTC,TRBV15,few,TRBJ2-7,TRBD2
CASSSVTGATNEKLFF,TGCGCCAGCAGCTCCGTGACAGGGGCAACTAATGAAAAACTGTTTTTT,TRBV5-1,-,TRBJ1-4,TRBD1
CASRQGPYQETQYF,TGCGCCAGCCGACAGGGGCCATACCAAGAGACCCAGTACTTC,TRBV5-1,-,TRBJ2-5,TRBD1
CASSRQGAVGDNEQFF,TGCGCCAGCAGCCGACAGGGAGCCGTAGGCGACAATGAGCAGTTCTTC,TRBV4-1,-,TRBJ2-1,TRBD1
CASSMWGALGYTF,TGTGCCAGTAGTATGTGGGGAGCCTTGGGCTACACCTTC,TRBV19,-,TRBJ1-2,-
CASSLLANYGYTF,TGCGCCAGCAGCTTGTTGGCCAACTATGGCTACACCTTC,TRBV5-1,-,TRBJ1-2,-
CASSQREGTDTQYF,TGTGCCAGCAGCCAGCGGGAGGGCACAGATACGCAGTATTTT,TRBV3-1/TRBV3-2,once,TRBJ2-3,TRBD2
CATSTDRRGAFF,TGTGCCACCAGCACGGACAGGCGCGGAGCTTTCTTT,TRBV15,-,TRBJ1-1,TRBD1
CASSLYRGPTEAFF,TGTGCCAGCAGTCTCTACAGGGGGCCCACTGAAGCTTTCTTT,TRBV6-5,-,TRBJ1-1,TRBD1